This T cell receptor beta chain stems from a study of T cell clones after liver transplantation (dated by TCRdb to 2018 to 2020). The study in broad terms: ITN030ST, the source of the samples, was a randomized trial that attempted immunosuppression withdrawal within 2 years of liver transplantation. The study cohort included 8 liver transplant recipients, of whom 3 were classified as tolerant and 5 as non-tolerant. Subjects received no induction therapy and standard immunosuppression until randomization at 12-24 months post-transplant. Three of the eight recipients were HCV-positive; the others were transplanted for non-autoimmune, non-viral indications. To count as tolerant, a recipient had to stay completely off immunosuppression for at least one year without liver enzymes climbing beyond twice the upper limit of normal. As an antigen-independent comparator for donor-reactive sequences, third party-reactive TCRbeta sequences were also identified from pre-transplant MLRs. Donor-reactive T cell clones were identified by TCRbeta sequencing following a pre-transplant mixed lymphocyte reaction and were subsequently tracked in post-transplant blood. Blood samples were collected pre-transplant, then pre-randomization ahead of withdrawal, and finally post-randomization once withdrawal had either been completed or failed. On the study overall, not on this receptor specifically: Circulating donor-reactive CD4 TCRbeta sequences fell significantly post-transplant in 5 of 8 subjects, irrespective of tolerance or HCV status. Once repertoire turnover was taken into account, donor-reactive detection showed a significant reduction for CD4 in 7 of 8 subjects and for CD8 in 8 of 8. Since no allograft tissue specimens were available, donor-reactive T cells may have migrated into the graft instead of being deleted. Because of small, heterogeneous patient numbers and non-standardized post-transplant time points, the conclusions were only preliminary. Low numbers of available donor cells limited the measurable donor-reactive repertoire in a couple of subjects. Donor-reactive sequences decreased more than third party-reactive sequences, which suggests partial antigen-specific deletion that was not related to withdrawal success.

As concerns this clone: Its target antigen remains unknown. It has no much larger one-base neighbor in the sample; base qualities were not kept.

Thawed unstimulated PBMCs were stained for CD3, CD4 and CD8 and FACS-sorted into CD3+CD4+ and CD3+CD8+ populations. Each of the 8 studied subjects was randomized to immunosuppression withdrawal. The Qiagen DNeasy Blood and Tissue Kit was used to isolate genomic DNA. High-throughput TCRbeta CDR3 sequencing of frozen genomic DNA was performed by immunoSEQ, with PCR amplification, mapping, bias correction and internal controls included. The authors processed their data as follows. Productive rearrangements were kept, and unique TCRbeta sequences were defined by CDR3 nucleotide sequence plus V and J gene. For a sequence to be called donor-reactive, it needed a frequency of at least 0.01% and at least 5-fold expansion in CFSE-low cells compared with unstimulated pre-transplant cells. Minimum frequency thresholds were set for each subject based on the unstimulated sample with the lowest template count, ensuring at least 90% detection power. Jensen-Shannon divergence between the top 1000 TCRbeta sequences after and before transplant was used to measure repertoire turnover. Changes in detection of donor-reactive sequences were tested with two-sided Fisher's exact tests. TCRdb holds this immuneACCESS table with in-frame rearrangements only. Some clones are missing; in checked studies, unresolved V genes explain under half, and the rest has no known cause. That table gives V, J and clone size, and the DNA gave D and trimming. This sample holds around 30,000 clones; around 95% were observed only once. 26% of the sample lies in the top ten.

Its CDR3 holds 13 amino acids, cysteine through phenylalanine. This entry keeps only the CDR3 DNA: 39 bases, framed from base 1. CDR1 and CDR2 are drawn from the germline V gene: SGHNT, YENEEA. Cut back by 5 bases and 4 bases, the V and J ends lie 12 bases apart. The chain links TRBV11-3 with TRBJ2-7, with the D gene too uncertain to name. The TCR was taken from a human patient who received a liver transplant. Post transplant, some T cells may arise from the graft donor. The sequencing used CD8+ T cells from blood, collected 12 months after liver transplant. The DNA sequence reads TGTGCCAGCAGCCCTGCGGACGGATACGAGCAGTACTTC. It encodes CASSPADGYEQYF.